One and the same sample provided the 10 T cell receptor beta chains below, sequenced in a study of T cell responses to AZD1222 COVID-19 vaccine. TCRdb keeps only in-frame clones here, not all; method: immunoSEQ multiplex PCR. The table shows around 110,000 clones, with 85% to 95% occurring only once. Sequenced material: peripheral blood, taken on day 0 of AZD1222 vaccination. These receptor sequences come from an adult in good health.

With respect to this clone: A read error may produce the germline difference seen at one junction end. The chain carries TRBV12-3 or TRBV12-4 and TRBJ2-7; D remains ambiguous. CDR3 length: 13 amino acids. As DNA, the CDR3 is TGTGCCAGCAGTTTAGGTTTTTCGACCCTTGCTCTCTTC. Residues: CASSLGFSTLALF.

V gene TRBV18 combines with J gene TRBJ2-7; 7 nucleotides match TRBD1. The junction had 6 bases not matched to a gene; V was cut back by 2 bases and J by 2 bases. Germline lookup yields CDR1 KGHSH and CDR2 LQKENI. The CDR3 is 15 residues long. CDR3 residues: CASSPGQVYPYEQYF. CDR3 nucleotide sequence: TGTGCCAGCTCACCAGGACAGGTTTACCCCTACGAGCAGTACTTC.

V usage is TRBV14 and J usage is TRBJ1-4; D unresolved. With 1 base removed from V and 8 bases from J, the gap between germline ends came to 11 bases. The germline V gene has CDR1 SGHDN and CDR2 FVKESK. The CDR3 runs 14 residues. The CDR3 nucleotides read TGTGCCAGCAGCCAAGCGGGGAGCGGAGAAAAACTGTTTTTT. Translating gives CASSQAGSGEKLFF.

The chain joins TRBV7-8 to TRBJ2-7; 7 bases line up with TRBD1. Germline V lookup: CDR1 SGHVS, CDR2 FQNEAQ. V dropped 3 bases and J dropped 2; count of bases not matched to a gene: 7. This CDR3 has 15 residues. The CDR3 here is CASSLTTGNAYEQYF. The DNA of the CDR3 is TGTGCCAGCAGCTTGACGACAGGGAATGCCTACGAGCAGTACTTC. Supplemented by reference TRBV7-8 and TRBJ2-7, the full variable domain reads GAGVSQSPRYKVAKRGQDVALRCDPISGHVSLFWYQQALGQGPEFLTYFQNEAQLDKSGLPSDRFFAERPEGSVSTLKIQRTQQEDSAVYLCASSLTTGNAYEQYFGPGTRLTVT.

The chain employs TRBV18 and TRBJ1-6; 7 bases are a match to TRBD1. V shed 4 bases and J 7 bases; nucleotides not matched to a gene: 10. The CDR3 runs 16 residues. Germline V gene sequence: CDR1 KGHSH, CDR2 LQKENI. As DNA, the CDR3 is TGTGCCAGCTCACTTGACAGGGCGATGACGAATTCACCCCTCCACTTT. Residues: CASSLDRAMTNSPLHF.

V usage is TRBV5-1 and J usage is TRBJ2-6; D is undetermined. This CDR3 has 15 residues. Trimming removed 0 bases from V and 2 bases from J, with 6 bases in between. Germline CDR1 SGHRS, CDR2 YFSETQ. CDR3 in DNA: TGCGCCAGCAGCTTGGATGGAACTGGGGCCAACGTCCTGACTTTC. Protein sequence: CASSLDGTGANVLTF.

This clone appeared a single time. V is TRBV19 and J is TRBJ2-1; D not resolved. Between the trimmed V and J ends, which lost 8 bases and 1 base, there was a span of 9 bases. This CDR3 has 13 amino acids. Per the germline V gene, CDR1 is LNHDA and CDR2 is SQIVND (reference sequence). CDR3 nucleotides: TGTGCCAGTCTAGGGCTTTCCTACAATGAGCAGTTCTTC. Translating gives CASLGLSYNEQFF.

The chain is built from TRBV3-1 (or the pseudogene TRBV3-2) and TRBJ1-5, with TRBD1 identical over 9 bases. This CDR3 contains 15 residues. Germline V lookup: CDR1 LGHDT, CDR2 YNNKEL (reference sequence). V was pared by 5 bases and J by 7 bases, with 9 bases of the junction left unmatched. CDR3: CASSEDRGRGQPQHF. Written as DNA, the CDR3 is TGTGCCAGCAGCGAGGACAGGGGTCGGGGGCAGCCCCAGCATTTT.

The chain combines TRBV11-3 with TRBJ2-1, with 12 nucleotides matching TRBD2. This CDR3 region has 15 residues. The germline gives CDR1 SGHNT, CDR2 YENEEA. V lost 4 bases, J lost 7 bases, and 5 bases stayed unmatched. In nucleotides, the CDR3 is TGTGCCAGCAGCTCAACTAGCGGGAGGCTAAATGAGCAGTTCTTC. This encodes CASSSTSGRLNEQFF.

This clone appeared once. The V gene is TRBV2, the J gene TRBJ2-7; no clear D. CDR1 SNHLY and CDR2 FYNNEI come from the germline V gene. The V end lost 6 bases, the J end lost 0 bases, and 15 bases lay between the germline ends. This CDR3 has 15 amino acids. DNA for the CDR3: TGTGCCAGCAGGCTTGTGGGCGGCTCCTCCTACGAGCAGTACTTC. It encodes CASRLVGGSSYEQYF.